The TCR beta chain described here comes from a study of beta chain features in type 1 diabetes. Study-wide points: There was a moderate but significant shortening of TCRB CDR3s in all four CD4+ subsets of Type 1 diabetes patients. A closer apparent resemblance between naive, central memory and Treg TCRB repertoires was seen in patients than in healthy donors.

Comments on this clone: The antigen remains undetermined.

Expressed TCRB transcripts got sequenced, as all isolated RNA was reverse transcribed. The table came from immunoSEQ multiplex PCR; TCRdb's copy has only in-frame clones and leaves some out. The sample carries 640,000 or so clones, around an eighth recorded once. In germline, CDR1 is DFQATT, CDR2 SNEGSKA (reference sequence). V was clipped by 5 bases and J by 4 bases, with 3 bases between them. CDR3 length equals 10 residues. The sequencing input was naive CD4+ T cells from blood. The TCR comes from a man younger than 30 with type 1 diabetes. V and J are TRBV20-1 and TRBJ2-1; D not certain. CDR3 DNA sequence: TGCAGTGCTCAGTACAATGAGCAGTTCTTC. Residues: CSAQYNEQFF.